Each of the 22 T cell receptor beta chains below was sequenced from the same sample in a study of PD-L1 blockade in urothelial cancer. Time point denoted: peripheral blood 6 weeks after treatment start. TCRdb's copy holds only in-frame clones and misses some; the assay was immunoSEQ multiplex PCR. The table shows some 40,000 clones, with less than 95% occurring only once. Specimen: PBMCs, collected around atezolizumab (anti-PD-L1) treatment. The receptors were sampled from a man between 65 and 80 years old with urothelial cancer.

The chain's CDR3 is CACNALGTGHQPQHF. CDR3 coding DNA: TGTGCCTGTAACGCCCTGGGGACAGGACATCAGCCCCAGCATTTT. The chain links TRBV30 to TRBJ1-5; TRBD1 matches at 8 bases. CDR1 and CDR2 from the germline V gene are GTSNPN and SVGIG (reference sequence). After removal of 6 bases from V and 5 bases from J, the junction contained 12 bases not matched to a gene. This CDR3 has 15 amino acids.

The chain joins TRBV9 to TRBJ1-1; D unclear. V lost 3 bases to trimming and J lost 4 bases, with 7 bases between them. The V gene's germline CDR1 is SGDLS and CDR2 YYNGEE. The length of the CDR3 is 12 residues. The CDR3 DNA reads TGTGCCAGCAGCGGAGCAGGCACTGAAGCTTTCTTT. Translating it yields CASSGAGTEAFF.

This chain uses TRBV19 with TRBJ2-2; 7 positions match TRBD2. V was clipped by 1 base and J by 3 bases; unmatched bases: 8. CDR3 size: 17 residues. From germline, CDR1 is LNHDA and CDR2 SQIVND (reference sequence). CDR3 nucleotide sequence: TGTGCCAGTAGTATAGGGCTAGCGGCGTCCTACACCGGGGAGCTGTTTTTT. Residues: CASSIGLAASYTGELFF.

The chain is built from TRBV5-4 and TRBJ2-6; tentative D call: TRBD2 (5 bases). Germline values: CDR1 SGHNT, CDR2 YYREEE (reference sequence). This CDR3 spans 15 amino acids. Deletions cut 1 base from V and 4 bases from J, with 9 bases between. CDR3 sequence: CASSLSGTGANVLTF. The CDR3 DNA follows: TGTGCCAGCAGCTTGTCGGGAACCGGGGCCAACGTCCTGACTTTC. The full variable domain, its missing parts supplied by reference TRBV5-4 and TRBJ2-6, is ETGVTQSPTHLIKTRGQQVTLRCSSQSGHNTVSWYQQALGQGPQFIFQYYREEENGRGNFPPRFSGLQFPNYSSELNVNALELDDSALYLCASSLSGTGANVLTFGAGSRLTVL.

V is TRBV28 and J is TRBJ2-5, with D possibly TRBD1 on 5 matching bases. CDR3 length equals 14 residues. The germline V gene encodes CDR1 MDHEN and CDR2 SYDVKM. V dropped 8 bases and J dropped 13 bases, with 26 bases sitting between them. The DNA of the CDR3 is TGTGCCAGCTCCAGGGCTCTGGGCCTGGACATTGTGTACTTC. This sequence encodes CASSRALGLDIVYF.

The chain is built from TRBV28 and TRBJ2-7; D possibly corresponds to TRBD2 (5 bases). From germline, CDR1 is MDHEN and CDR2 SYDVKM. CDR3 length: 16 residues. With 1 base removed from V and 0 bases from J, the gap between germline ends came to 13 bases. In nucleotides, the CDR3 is TGTGCCAGCAGTTTATTCCCCAGCGGACCCTCCTACGAGCAGTACTTC. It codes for CASSLFPSGPSYEQYF.

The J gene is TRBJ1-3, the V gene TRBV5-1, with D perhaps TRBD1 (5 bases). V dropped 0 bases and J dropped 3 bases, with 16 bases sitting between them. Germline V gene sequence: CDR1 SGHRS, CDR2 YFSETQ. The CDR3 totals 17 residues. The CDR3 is CASSLGRTSVSGNTIYF. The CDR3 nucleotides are TGCGCCAGCAGCTTGGGAAGGACAAGCGTGAGTGGAAACACCATATATTTT.

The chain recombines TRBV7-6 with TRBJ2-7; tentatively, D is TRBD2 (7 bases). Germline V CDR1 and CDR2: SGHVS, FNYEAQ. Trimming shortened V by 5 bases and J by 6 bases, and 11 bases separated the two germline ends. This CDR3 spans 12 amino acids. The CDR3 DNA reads TGTGCCAGCAGCCAAGGGGGGGGCGAGCAGTACTTC. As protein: CASSQGGGEQYF.

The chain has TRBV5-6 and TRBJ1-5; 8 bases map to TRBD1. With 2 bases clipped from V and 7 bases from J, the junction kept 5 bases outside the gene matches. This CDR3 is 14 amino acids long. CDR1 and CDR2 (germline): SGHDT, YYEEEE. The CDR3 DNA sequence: TGTGCCAGCAGCTTCACAGGGGGGCGACAGCCCCAGCATTTT. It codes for CASSFTGGRQPQHF.

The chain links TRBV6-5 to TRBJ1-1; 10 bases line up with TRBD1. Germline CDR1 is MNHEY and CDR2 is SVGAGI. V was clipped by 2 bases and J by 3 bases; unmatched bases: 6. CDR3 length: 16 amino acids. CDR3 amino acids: CASSYLGTGDDTEAFF. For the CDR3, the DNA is TGTGCCAGCAGTTACCTTGGGACAGGGGATGACACTGAAGCTTTCTTT.

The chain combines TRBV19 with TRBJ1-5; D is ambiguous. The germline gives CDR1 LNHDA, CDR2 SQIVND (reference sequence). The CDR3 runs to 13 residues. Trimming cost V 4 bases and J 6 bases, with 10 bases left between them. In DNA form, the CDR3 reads TGTGCCAGTAGTACAGGAGGGTCTCAGCCCCAGCATTTT. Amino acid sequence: CASSTGGSQPQHF. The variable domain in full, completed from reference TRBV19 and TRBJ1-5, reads DGGITQSPKYLFRKEGQNVTLSCEQNLNHDAMYWYRQDPGQGLRLIYYSQIVNDFQKGDIAEGYSVSREKKESFPLTVTSAQKNPTAFYLCASSTGGSQPQHFGDGTRLSIL.

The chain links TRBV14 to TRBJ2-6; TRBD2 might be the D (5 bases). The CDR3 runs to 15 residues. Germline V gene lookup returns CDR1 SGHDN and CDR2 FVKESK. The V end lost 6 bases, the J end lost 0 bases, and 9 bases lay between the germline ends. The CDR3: CASRKSGSGANVLTF. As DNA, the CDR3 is TGTGCCAGCAGAAAAAGCGGCTCTGGGGCCAACGTCCTGACTTTC.

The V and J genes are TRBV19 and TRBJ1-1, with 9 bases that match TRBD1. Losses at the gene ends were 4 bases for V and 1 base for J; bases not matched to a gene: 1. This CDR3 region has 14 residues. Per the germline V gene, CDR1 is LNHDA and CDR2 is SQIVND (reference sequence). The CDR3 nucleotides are TGTGCCAGTAGTACGGGACAGGGGAACACTGAAGCTTTCTTT. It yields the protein CASSTGQGNTEAFF. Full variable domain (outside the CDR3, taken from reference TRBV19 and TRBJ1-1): DGGITQSPKYLFRKEGQNVTLSCEQNLNHDAMYWYRQDPGQGLRLIYYSQIVNDFQKGDIAEGYSVSREKKESFPLTVTSAQKNPTAFYLCASSTGQGNTEAFFGQGTRLTVV.

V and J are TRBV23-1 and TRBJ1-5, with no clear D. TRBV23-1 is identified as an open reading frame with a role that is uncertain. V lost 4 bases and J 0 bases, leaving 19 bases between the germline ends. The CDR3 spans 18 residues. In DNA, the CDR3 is TGCGCCAGCAGTCGTGGGCCTTACATTGGGTGTAGCAATCAGCCCCAGCATTTT. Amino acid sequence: CASSRGPYIGCSNQPQHF.

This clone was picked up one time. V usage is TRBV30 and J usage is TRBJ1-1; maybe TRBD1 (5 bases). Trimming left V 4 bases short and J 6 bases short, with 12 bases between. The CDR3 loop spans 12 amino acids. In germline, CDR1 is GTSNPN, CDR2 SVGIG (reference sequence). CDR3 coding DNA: TGTGCCTGGATGGTAGGGGCTGCTGAAGCTTTCTTT. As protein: CAWMVGAAEAFF. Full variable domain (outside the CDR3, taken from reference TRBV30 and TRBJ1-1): SQTIHQWPATLVQPVGSPLSLECTVEGTSNPNLYWYRQAAGRGLQLLFYSVGIGQISSEVPQNLSASRPQDRQFILSSKKLLLSDSGFYLCAWMVGAAEAFFGQGTRLTVV.

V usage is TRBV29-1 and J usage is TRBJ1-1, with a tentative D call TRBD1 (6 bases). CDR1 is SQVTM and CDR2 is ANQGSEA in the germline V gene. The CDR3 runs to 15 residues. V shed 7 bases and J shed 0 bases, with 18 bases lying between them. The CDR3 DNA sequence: TGCAGCGGAGAAAAGGGGGGGGCACTGAACACTGAAGCTTTCTTT. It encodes CSGEKGGALNTEAFF.

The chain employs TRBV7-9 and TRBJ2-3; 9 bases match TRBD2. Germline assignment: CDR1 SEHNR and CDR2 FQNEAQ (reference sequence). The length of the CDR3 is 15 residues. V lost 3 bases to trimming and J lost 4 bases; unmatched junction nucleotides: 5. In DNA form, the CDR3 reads TGTGCCAGCAGCTTTTCTAGCGGGAATCCAGATACGCAGTATTTT. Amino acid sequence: CASSFSSGNPDTQYF. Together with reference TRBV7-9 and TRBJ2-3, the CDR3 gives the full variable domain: DTGVSQNPRHKITKRGQNVTFRCDPISEHNRLYWYRQTLGQGPEFLTYFQNEAQLEKSRLLSDRFSAERPKGSFSTLEIQRTEQGDSAMYLCASSFSSGNPDTQYFGPGTRLTVL.

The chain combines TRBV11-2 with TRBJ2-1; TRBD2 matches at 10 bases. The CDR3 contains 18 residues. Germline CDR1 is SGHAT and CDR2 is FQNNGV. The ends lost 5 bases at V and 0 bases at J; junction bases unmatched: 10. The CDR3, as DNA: TGTGCCAGCAGCCCCCGTCGGGCTAGCGGGAGCTCCTACAATGAGCAGTTCTTC. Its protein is CASSPRRASGSSYNEQFF.

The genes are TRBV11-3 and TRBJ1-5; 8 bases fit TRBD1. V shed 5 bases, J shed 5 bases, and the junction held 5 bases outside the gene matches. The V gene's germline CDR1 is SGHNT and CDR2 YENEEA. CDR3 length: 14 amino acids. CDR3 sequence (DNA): TGTGCCAGCAGCCCGGACAGGGTTGATCAGCCCCAGCATTTT. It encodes CASSPDRVDQPQHF. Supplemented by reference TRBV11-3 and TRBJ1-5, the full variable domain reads EAGVVQSPRYKIIEKKQPVAFWCNPISGHNTLYWYLQNLGQGPELLIRYENEEAVDDSQLPKDRFSAERLKGVDSTLKIQPAELGDSAVYLCASSPDRVDQPQHFGDGTRLSIL.

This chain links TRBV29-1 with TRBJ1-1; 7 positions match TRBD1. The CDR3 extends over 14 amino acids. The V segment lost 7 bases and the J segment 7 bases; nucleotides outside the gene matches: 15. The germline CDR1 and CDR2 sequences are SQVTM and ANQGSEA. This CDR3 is CSGRDSVAFGEAFF. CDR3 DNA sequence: TGCAGCGGACGGGACAGCGTAGCTTTCGGTGAAGCTTTCTTT. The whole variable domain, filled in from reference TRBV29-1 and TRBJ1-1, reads SAVISQKPSRDICQRGTSLTIQCQVDSQVTMMFWYRQQPGQSLTLIATANQGSEATYESGFVIDKFPISRPNLTFSTLTVSNMSPEDSSIYLCSGRDSVAFGEAFFGQGTRLTVV.

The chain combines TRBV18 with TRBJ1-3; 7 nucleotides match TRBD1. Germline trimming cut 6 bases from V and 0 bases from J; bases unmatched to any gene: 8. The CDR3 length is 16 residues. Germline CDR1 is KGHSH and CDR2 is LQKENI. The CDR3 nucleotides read TGTGCCAGCTCGCTAGACGGACAGGACTCTGGAAACACCATATATTTT. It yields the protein CASSLDGQDSGNTIYF.

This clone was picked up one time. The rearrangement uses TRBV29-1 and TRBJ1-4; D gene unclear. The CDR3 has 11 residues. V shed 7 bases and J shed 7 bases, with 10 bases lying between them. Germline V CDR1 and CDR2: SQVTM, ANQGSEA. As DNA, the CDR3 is TGCAGCGCGACTCAGAGTGAAAAACTGTTTTTT. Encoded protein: CSATQSEKLFF.